This T cell receptor (beta chain) is from a study of T cells in Graves' hyperthyroidism and ophthalmopathy (dated by TCRdb to between 2017 and 2020). Broadly, across the study: Peripheral blood was sampled at the time of initial diagnosis, prior to any treatment. According to the paper, TCR Vbeta CDR3 sequencing was carried out on 120 to 150 peripheral blood samples, which came from 40 to 45 ophthalmopathy, under 85 hyperthyroidism and about 17 progressor patients. Prospective prediction of ophthalmopathy was tested in an independent validation cohort consisting of some 20 hyperthyroidism patients and 15 to 17 patients who later progressed to ophthalmopathy. Once sampling was done, hyperthyroidism patients were given methimazole at a starting dose of 30 mg daily, whereas ophthalmopathy patients were given high-dose intravenous methylprednisolone. Thyroid tissue and blood T-cell repertoires from several Graves' hyperthyroidism patients were also compared in the study. The 90 or so discovery patients were randomly split 7:3 into training and test sets. To identify TCR V-J signatures that set the groups apart, the researchers used a discovery cohort of about a hundred patients, made up of under 50 with Graves' ophthalmopathy and 55 to 65 with stable Graves' hyperthyroidism.

TCR beta CDR3 regions were amplified from RNA transcripts. A first-round RT-PCR of the TCR CDR3 used the HTBI primer set with the Qiagen OneStep RT-PCR kit. A second multiplex PCR round built the libraries, followed by size selection and purification. Sequencing of the libraries was done on an Illumina HiSeq2000 using paired-end 100 bp reads. In the original analysis: Raw data were processed with SOAPnuke, discarding reads with adapters, uncalled bases, mean Phred below 15, or no exact constant-primer or identifier match. COPE v1.2.5 was used to merge the high-quality paired reads, and each unique nucleotide sequence was defined as a clonotype. MiTCR v1.1 was used to align the clonotypes against IMGT TRBV, TRBD and TRBJ reference segments. The analysis was restricted to V-J combinations with a frequency above 0.0001, which together covered 98% to 99.2% of the repertoires. The TCS score was defined as the ratio of F50 (clonal expansion) to E x V (chaos), calculated using BLOSUM62-based TCRdist between CDR3 peptides within each V-J. Welch's t-statistics and random forest reduced around 520 V-J features to 10 to 15, which were used in a naive Bayes classifier (R e1071). In-frame beta chains were kept once TCRdb had trimmed the public reads at Q25 with fastp and called clones with MiXCR. A single entry per CDR3 protein holds the most common genes and DNA from its merged rows. The V and J calls were not made by the authors but by TCRdb's processing. Present in this sample are some 580,000 distinct CDR3 sequences, more than 15% of which were seen just once. The ten top clones hold about 3.5% of the sample.

Ophthalmopathy patients had moderately to severely active disease, Clinical Activity Score of at least 3, NOSPECS grade of at least 4, and duration under 3 months. Any patient with an uncontrolled infection, another autoimmune disease, pregnancy or lactation was excluded. Diagnoses were established on the basis of clinical symptoms, serum thyroxine and TRAb, thyroid ultrasound, and orbital computed tomography. Ficoll-Paque density gradient centrifugation was used to isolate PBMCs from around 10 ml of fresh peripheral blood. Total RNA was extracted with Trizol reagent, and quality was checked on an Agilent 2100 Bioanalyzer. What the authors observed across the whole study: Most expanded thyroid clonotypes (frequency above 0.001) were also found in blood, which suggests that blood repertoires may mirror thyroid immune responses. No statistical method was used to fix the sample size in advance, and group allocation was not hidden from the investigators. In validation, progression to ophthalmopathy was predicted by the model with 65% to 71% sensitivity and around 75% specificity, a median of approximately 7.1 months before onset. In cross-validation, a model built on a 13 V-J signature told ophthalmopathy apart from stable hyperthyroidism with 85% to 90% sensitivity and roughly 82% specificity, and in testing the same model reached 80%/75%.

The CDR3, cysteine through phenylalanine, is 16 amino acids long. CDR3 DNA only is kept here, 48 bases in frame from base 1. The germline V gene (reference sequence) supplies CDR1 SGHKS and CDR2 YYEKEE. V loses 4 bases, J loses 8 bases, and the germline ends lie 21 bases apart. This clonotype was observed a handful of times. It has no known antigen specificity. Base qualities are not recorded, but no much larger clone differs from it by a single base. The sequence joins TRBV5-5 to TRBJ1-4; 5 matching bases give a weak D call of TRBD1. The receptor was derived from a woman aged 40 to 55 with Graves' ophthalmopathy. The specimen sequenced was blood. The CDR3 loop reads CASSPPVGREGEKLFF. The DNA reads TGTGCCAGCAGCCCCCCTGTAGGCAGGGAAGGCGAAAAACTGTTTTTT.